The sequence of this T cell receptor (beta chain) was determined in a study of blood T cell repertoires in COVID-19. Study-wide background: There were acute and convalescent COVID-19 samples, and they came from the United States, Italy and Spain.

The V end was cut by 0 bases, the J end by 4 bases, with 15 bases between. The length of the CDR3 is 16 residues. Germline V gene lookup returns CDR1 WSHSY and CDR2 SAAADI. This table comes from immunoSEQ multiplex PCR, and its TCRdb copy is limited to in-frame clones, with some not included. The data show 250,000 or so clones, with roughly 80% seen just once and about 4.8% held by the top ten. This sequence was found in a woman in her sixties or seventies with acute or convalescent COVID-19. The gene calls are TRBV10-2 and TRBJ1-2; unclear D gene. The sequencing input was peripheral blood. CDR3 region: CASSESGSPGPYGYTF. CDR3 in DNA: TGCGCCAGCAGTGAGTCAGGGAGTCCCGGACCCTATGGCTACACCTTC.